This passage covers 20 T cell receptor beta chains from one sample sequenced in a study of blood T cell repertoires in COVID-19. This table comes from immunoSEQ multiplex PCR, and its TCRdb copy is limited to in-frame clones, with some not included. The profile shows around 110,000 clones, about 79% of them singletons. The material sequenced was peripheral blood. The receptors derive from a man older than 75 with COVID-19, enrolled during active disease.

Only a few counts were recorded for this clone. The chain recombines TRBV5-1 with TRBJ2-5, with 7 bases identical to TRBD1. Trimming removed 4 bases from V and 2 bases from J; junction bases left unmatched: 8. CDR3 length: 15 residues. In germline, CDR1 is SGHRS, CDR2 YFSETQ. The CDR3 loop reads CASSGRDSLQETQYF. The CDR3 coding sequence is TGCGCCAGCAGCGGCAGGGACAGCCTTCAAGAGACCCAGTACTTC.

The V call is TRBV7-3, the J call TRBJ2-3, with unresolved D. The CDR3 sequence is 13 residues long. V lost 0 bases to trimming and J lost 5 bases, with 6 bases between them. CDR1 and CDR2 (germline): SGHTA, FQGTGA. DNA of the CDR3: TGTGCCAGCAGCTTAACTAACGGAGATACGCAGTATTTT. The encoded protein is CASSLTNGDTQYF.

The CDR3 spells CASSGTSGRGEQFF. The CDR3 nucleotides are TGCGCCAGCAGCGGGACTAGCGGGAGAGGTGAGCAGTTCTTC. The rearrangement uses TRBV10-2 and TRBJ2-1; 14 bases are a match to TRBD2. J was trimmed by 9 bases and V by 6 bases; bases with no gene match: 4. Germline V gives CDR1 WSHSY, CDR2 SAAADI. The CDR3 is 14 amino acids.

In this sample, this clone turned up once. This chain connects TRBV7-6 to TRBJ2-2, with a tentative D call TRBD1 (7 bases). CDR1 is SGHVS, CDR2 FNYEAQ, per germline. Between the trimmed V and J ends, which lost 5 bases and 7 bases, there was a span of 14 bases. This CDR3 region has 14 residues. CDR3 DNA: TGTGCCAGCAGCGCGTCAGGGGGAGGCGGGGAGCTGTTTTTT. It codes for CASSASGGGGELFF.

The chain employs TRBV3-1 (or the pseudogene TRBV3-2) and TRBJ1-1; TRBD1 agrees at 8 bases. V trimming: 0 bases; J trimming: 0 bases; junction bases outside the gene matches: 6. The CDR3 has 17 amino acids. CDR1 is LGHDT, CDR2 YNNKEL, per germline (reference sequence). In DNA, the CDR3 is TGTGCCAGCAGCCAAGATCCAGGGGGCGGGATGAACACTGAAGCTTTCTTT. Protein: CASSQDPGGGMNTEAFF.

CDR3 region: CASSLAPSGLVNEQFF. As DNA, the CDR3 is TGCGCCAGCAGCTTGGCCCCTAGCGGCCTCGTCAATGAGCAGTTCTTC. This chain joins TRBV5-1 and TRBJ2-1, with 7 positions matching TRBD2. The CDR3 contains 16 residues. Germline CDR1 is SGHRS and CDR2 is YFSETQ. With 0 bases clipped from V and 6 bases from J, the junction kept 9 bases outside the gene matches.

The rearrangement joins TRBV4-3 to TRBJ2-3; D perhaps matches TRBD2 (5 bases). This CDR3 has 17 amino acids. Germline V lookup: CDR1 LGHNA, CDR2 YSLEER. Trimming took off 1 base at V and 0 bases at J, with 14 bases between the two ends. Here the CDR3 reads CASSQADLADSTDTQYF. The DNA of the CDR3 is TGCGCCAGCAGCCAAGCCGATCTAGCAGATAGCACAGATACGCAGTATTTT.

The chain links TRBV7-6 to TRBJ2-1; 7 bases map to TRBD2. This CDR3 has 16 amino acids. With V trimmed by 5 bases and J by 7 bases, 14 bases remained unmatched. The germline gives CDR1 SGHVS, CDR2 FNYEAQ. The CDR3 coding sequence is TGTGCCAGCAGCACCATCGGTAGGGGACTAAGTAATGAGCAGTTCTTC. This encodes CASSTIGRGLSNEQFF. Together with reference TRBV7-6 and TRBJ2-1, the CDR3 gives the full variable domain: GAGVSQSPRYKVTKRGQDVALRCDPISGHVSLYWYRQALGQGPEFLTYFNYEAQQDKSGLPNDRFSAERPEGSISTLTIQRTEQRDSAMYRCASSTIGRGLSNEQFFGPGTRLTVL.

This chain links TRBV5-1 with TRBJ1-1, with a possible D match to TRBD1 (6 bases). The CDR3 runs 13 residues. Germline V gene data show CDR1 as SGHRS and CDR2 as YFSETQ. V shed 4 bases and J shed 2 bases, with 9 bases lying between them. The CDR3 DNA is TGCGCCAGCAGCATGGACAGTAACACTGAAGCTTTCTTT. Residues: CASSMDSNTEAFF.

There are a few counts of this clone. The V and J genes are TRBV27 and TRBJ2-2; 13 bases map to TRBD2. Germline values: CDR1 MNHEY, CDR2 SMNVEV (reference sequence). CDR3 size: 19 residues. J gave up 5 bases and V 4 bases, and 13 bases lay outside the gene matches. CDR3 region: CASSSLGTSGAAGTGELFF. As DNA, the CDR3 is TGTGCCAGCAGTTCGCTGGGGACTAGCGGGGCGGCGGGTACCGGGGAGCTGTTTTTT.

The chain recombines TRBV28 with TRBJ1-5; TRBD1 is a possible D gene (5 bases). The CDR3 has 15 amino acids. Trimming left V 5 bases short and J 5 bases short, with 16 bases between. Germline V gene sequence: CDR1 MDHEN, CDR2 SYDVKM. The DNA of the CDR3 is TGTGCCAGCAGTATATCGACAGCGGGGGATCAGCCCCAGCATTTT. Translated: CASSISTAGDQPQHF.

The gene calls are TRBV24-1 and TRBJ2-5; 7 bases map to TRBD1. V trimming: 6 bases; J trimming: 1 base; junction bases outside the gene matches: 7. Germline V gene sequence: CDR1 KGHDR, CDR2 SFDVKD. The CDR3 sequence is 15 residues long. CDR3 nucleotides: TGTGCCACCAGTCACACGACAGGGCCCCAAGAGACCCAGTACTTC. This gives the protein CATSHTTGPQETQYF.

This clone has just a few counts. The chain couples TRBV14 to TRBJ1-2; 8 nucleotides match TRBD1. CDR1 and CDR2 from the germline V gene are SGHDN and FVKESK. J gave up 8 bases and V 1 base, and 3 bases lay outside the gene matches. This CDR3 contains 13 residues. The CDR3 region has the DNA TGTGCCAGCAGCCAAGGGACAGGGTACGGCTACACCTTC. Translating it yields CASSQGTGYGYTF.

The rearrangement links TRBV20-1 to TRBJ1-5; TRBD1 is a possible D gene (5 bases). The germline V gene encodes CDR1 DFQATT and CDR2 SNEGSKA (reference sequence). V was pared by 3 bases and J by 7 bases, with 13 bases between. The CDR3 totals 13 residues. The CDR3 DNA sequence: TGCAGTGCTAGTCCACAGGAAAGCCAGCCCCAGCATTTT. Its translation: CSASPQESQPQHF.

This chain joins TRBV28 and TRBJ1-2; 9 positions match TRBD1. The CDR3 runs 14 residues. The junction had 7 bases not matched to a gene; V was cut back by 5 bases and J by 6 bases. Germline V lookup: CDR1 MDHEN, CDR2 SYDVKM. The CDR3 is CASSAGDREHGYTF. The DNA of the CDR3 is TGTGCCAGCAGTGCAGGGGACAGGGAGCATGGCTACACCTTC.

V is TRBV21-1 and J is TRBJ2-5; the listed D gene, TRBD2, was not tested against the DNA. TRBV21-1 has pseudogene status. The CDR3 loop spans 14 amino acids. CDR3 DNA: TGTGCCAGCAGCAAAGTAGGGGGGGCCGCGGCCCAGTACTTC. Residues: CASSKVGGAAAQYF.

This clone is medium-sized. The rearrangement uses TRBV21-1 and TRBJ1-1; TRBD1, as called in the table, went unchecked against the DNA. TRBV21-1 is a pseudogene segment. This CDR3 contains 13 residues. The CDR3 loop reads CASSNWGHTEAFF. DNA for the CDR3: TGTGCCAGCAGCAATTGGGGCCACACTGAAGCTTTCTTT.

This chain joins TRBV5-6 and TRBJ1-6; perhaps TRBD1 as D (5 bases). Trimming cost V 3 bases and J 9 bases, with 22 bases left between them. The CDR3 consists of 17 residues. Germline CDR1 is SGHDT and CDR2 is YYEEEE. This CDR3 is CASSSRRGESHSSPLHF. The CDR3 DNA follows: TGTGCCAGCAGCTCCCGTCGGGGGGAAAGTCATAGTTCACCCCTCCACTTT.

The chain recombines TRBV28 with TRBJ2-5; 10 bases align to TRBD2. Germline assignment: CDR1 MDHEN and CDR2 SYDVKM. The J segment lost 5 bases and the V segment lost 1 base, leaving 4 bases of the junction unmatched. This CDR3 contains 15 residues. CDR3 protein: CASSLSSGSWETQYF. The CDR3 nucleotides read TGTGCCAGCAGTTTATCTAGCGGGAGCTGGGAGACCCAGTACTTC.

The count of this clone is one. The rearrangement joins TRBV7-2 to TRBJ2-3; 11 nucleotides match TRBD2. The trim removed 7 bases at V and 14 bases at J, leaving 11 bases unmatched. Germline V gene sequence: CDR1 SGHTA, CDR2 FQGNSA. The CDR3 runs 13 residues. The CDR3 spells CASTPPTSGNRYF. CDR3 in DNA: TGTGCCAGCACCCCCCCGACTAGCGGGAATAGGTATTTT.